The T cell receptor beta chain described here comes from a study of identical twins. Regarding the study as a whole: In beta out-of-frame sequences, the excess sharing between twins was weaker. The more abundant beta clonotypes in cord blood had fewer insertions, and memory repertoires did not show this.

No donor was unhealthy or non-Caucasian. The CDR3 length is 11 residues. The V gene's germline CDR1 is SQVTM and CDR2 ANQGSEA. Trimming removed 7 bases at V and 2 bases at J, with 6 bases between. Using its own MiXCR run on the 5' RACE reads, TCRdb lists one record per CDR3 protein. The table includes hundreds of thousands of distinct CDR3 sequences, 5.5% to 6.5% detected once. This clonotype was seen a handful of times. Its target is not known. A much more abundant neighbour one base away suggests this may be a read error. J is TRBJ2-1 and V is TRBV29-1, with D unresolved. This clonotype was sampled from a man aged 18 to 29 in good health. Sequenced: naive T cells sorted from blood. CDR3 nucleotides: TGCAGCGGGGAAGCCTACAATGAGCAGTTCTTC. Translated: CSGEAYNEQFF.